A selection of T cell receptor beta chains follows, all from one sample in a study of T cells in Graves' hyperthyroidism and ophthalmopathy. TCRdb reprocessed the multiplex PCR reads with MiXCR, giving one entry per CDR3 protein. The sample records about 570,000 distinct CDR3 sequences, about half being singletons. Sequencing input: peripheral blood or thyroid tissue (not recorded which). These receptor sequences come from an adult woman with Graves' disease, either hyperthyroidism or ophthalmopathy (not recorded which). Each CDR3 is given with its conserved first and last residue. A D gene is named only where the DNA matches it firmly. Some rows have no size entry. The others give once, few or many, or a class for an expanded clone.

J,size,D,V,CDR3,DNA
TRBJ2-5,-,TRBD1,TRBV25-1,CASSASGTGDETQYF,TGTGCCAGCAGTGCCTCCGGGACAGGGGACGAGACCCAGTACTTC
TRBJ1-5,many,TRBD1,TRBV5-1,CASSRGPGQGNQPQHF,TGCGCCAGCAGCAGGGGACCGGGACAGGGTAATCAGCCCCAGCATTTT
TRBJ2-7,-,TRBD1,TRBV19,CAVGQGPYEQYF,TGTGCCGTGGGACAGGGTCCCTACGAGCAGTACTTC
TRBJ1-2,many,-,TRBV11-2,CASSSGQRSWGYTF,TGTGCCAGCAGCTCCGGACAAAGGTCGTGGGGCTACACCTTC
TRBJ1-1,-,-,TRBV20-1,CSATGRVNTEAFF,TGCAGTGCCACCGGAAGGGTGAACACTGAAGCTTTCTTT
TRBJ2-5,-,-,TRBV18,CASSPPLNSQETQYF,TGTGCCAGCTCACCACCCCTCAATTCCCAAGAGACCCAGTACTTC
TRBJ2-7,few,-,TRBV13,CARPGGASYEQYF,TGTGCTAGACCCGGCGGGGCATCCTACGAGCAGTACTTC
TRBJ1-2,few,-,TRBV9,CASSLMTTYTF,TGTGCCAGCAGCTTGATGACTACCTACACCTTC
TRBJ1-4,-,-,TRBV12-3/TRBV12-4,CASSLRQPNEKLFF,TGTGCCAGCAGTTTAAGACAGCCTAATGAAAAACTGTTTTTT
TRBJ1-2,many,-,TRBV12-3/TRBV12-4,CASSSGQLLSYGYTF,TGTGCCAGCAGTTCTGGACAGTTGTTGTCCTATGGCTACACCTTC
TRBJ1-6,-,TRBD1,TRBV25-1,CACSASYTQGAKIWNSPLHF,TGTGCCTGCAGTGCTTCTTACACACAGGGGGCGAAGATATGGAATTCACCCCTCCACTTT
TRBJ2-7,-,-,TRBV7-3,CASSLRQGGSHEQYF,TGTGCCAGCAGCTTAAGACAGGGAGGCTCGCACGAGCAGTACTTC
TRBJ1-1,-,-,TRBV12-3/TRBV12-4,CASSLAGLGTEAFF,TGTGCCAGCAGTTTAGCCGGGTTGGGCACTGAAGCTTTCTTT
TRBJ1-1,many,-,TRBV10-3,CAISEYGDTEAFF,TGTGCCATCAGTGAATATGGGGACACTGAAGCTTTCTTT
TRBJ1-2,many,-,TRBV5-8,CASSLGWTATAYGYTF,TGTGCCAGCAGCTTGGGATGGACCGCCACCGCCTATGGCTACACCTTC
TRBJ2-1,-,-,TRBV7-6,CASSDLGAHYNEQFF,TGTGCCAGCAGCGACCTAGGGGCTCACTACAATGAGCAGTTCTTC
TRBJ2-2,few,TRBD1,TRBV2,CASSEGQGELFF,TGTGCCAGCAGTGAGGGACAGGGGGAGCTGTTTTTT
TRBJ1-4,-,TRBD1,TRBV27,CASSSATGTEKKLFF,TGTGCCAGCAGTTCCGCAACCGGGACAGAAAAGAAACTGTTTTTT
TRBJ1-6,-,-,TRBV10-3,CAISDTPSSYNSPLHF,TGTGCCATCAGTGACACGCCGAGCTCCTATAATTCACCCCTCCACTTT
TRBJ1-2,-,-,TRBV13,CASSRTGLRTYGYTF,TGTGCCAGCAGCCGTACAGGGCTGAGGACTTATGGCTACACCTTC
TRBJ1-1,-,-,TRBV2,CASSQQGNTEASF,TGTGCCAGCAGTCAACAGGGAAACACTGAAGCTTCCTTT
TRBJ1-3,few,TRBD1,TRBV27,CASRRTGGSGNTIYF,TGTGCCAGCAGGAGAACAGGGGGCTCTGGAAACACCATATATTTT
TRBJ1-6,few,TRBD1,TRBV15,CATSSGTANSPLHF,TGTGCCACCAGCTCCGGGACAGCCAATTCACCCCTCCACTTT
TRBJ2-1,-,-,TRBV24-1,CATSDLGRGNEQFF,TGTGCCACCAGTGATCTCGGGAGAGGGAATGAGCAGTTCTTC
TRBJ1-4,-,-,TRBV28,CASSLSGEEEKLFF,TGTGCCAGCAGTTTATCTGGGGAAGAAGAAAAACTGTTTTTT
TRBJ2-2,many,-,TRBV7-9,CASSFFVTGELFF,TGTGCCAGCAGCTTCTTCGTCACTGGGGAGCTGTTTTTT
TRBJ2-5,-,TRBD2,TRBV25-1,CAEGAGGPHETQYF,TGTGCCGAGGGGGCGGGAGGGCCTCACGAGACCCAGTACTTC
TRBJ1-1,-,-,TRBV7-6,CASSLLPDNTEAFF,TGTGCCAGCAGCTTACTTCCGGATAACACTGAAGCTTTCTTT
TRBJ2-7,-,-,TRBV10-1,CASSKTGTYEQYF,TGCGCCAGCAGTAAGACAGGCACCTACGAGCAGTACTTC
TRBJ1-6,-,-,TRBV7-9,CASSRSSSNSPLHF,TGTGCCAGCTCAAGGAGCAGCTCGAATTCACCCCTCCACTTT
TRBJ1-5,many,-,TRBV28,CASSPPPGQGLDQPQHF,TGTGCCAGCAGTCCTCCCCCTGGTCAGGGGTTAGATCAGCCCCAGCATTTT
TRBJ2-5,-,TRBD2,TRBV25-1,CASGGLALQETQYF,TGTGCCAGCGGGGGACTAGCGTTACAAGAGACCCAGTACTTC
TRBJ2-1,-,TRBD2,TRBV25-1,CASSETSGRAVEQFF,TGTGCCAGCAGTGAGACTAGCGGGAGGGCGGTTGAGCAGTTCTTC
TRBJ2-7,-,TRBD2,TRBV5-1,CASRGPGGEQYF,TGCGCCAGCAGGGGCCCGGGGGGTGAGCAGTACTTC
TRBJ1-2,-,TRBD1,TRBV20-1,CSARETGSVASYGYTF,TGCAGTGCTAGGGAGACAGGGTCGGTAGCTTCCTATGGCTACACCTTC
TRBJ1-1,many,-,TRBV11-2,CASSLVGSGTLNTEAFF,TGTGCCAGCAGCTTAGTGGGATCCGGGACCTTGAACACTGAAGCTTTCTTT
TRBJ2-5,many,-,TRBV29-1,CSVETGGFRKETQYF,TGCAGCGTTGAAACGGGGGGCTTTCGAAAAGAGACCCAGTACTTC
TRBJ2-7,many,-,TRBV11-2,CASSQRGEQYF,TGTGCCAGCAGCCAAAGGGGCGAGCAGTACTTC
TRBJ2-3,-,TRBD1,TRBV20-1,CSADRGTQYF,TGCAGTGCCGACAGGGGGACGCAGTATTTT
TRBJ1-1,-,TRBD1,TRBV10-3,CAISGATGGTEAFF,TGTGCCATCAGTGGGGCCACAGGGGGCACTGAAGCTTTCTTT
TRBJ1-5,-,-,TRBV25-1,CASTIQGYSNQPQHF,TGTGCCAGCACGATACAGGGATATAGCAATCAGCCCCAGCATTTT
TRBJ2-3,-,-,TRBV29-1,CSVYPSTDTQYF,TGCAGCGTTTATCCGAGCACAGATACGCAGTATTTT
TRBJ1-5,-,-,TRBV30,CAWSAQGTQPQHF,TGTGCCTGGAGTGCCCAGGGAACTCAGCCCCAGCATTTT
TRBJ2-7,-,-,TRBV25-1,CARVSYSYEQYF,TGTGCTAGAGTCAGCTATTCCTACGAGCAGTACTTC
TRBJ2-2,once,TRBD1,TRBV2,CASSGTGGARTGELFF,TGTGCCAGCAGCGGGACAGGGGGAGCGAGAACCGGGGAGCTGTTTTTT
TRBJ1-2,-,-,TRBV7-3,CASSYLAGTGFTF,TGTGCCAGCAGCTATCTAGCGGGTACAGGCTTCACCTTC
TRBJ2-7,many,-,TRBV10-3,CAISEGGGGYEQYF,TGTGCCATCAGTGAGGGTGGAGGGGGCTACGAGCAGTACTTC
TRBJ2-5,-,TRBD2,TRBV7-9,CASSLGGLAGVVTQYF,TGTGCCAGCAGCTTAGGGGGACTAGCGGGAGTGGTGACCCAGTACTTC
TRBJ1-1,-,-,TRBV6-6,CASATPRTEAFF,TGTGCCAGCGCTACGCCTAGGACTGAAGCTTTCTTT
TRBJ1-4,-,-,TRBV20-1,CSARVPNSVF,TGCAGTGCTAGAGTACCAAACTCGGTTTTT
TRBJ2-7,-,-,TRBV7-9,CASSLGRRGRPGSYEHYF,TGTGCCAGCAGCTTGGGGAGGCGGGGTCGACCCGGGAGCTACGAGCATTACTTC
TRBJ1-1,-,TRBD1,TRBV20-1,CSATMDRGAFF,TGCAGTGCTACTATGGACAGGGGAGCTTTCTTT
TRBJ2-7,-,-,TRBV7-9,CASSLGRESGSSYEQYF,TGTGCCAGCAGCTTAGGCAGGGAGAGCGGCTCGTCCTACGAGCAGTACTTC
TRBJ1-5,once,TRBD1,TRBV19,CASKDRDGAGQPQHF,TGTGCCAGTAAGGACAGGGACGGCGCTGGACAGCCCCAGCATTTT
TRBJ1-4,-,-,TRBV2,CASSVREEKLFF,TGTGCCAGCAGTGTGCGGGAAGAAAAACTGTTTTTT
TRBJ2-2,-,-,TRBV19,CASRSGLPNTGELFF,TGTGCCAGTCGGTCAGGGCTTCCTAACACCGGGGAGCTGTTTTTT
TRBJ1-2,many,TRBD1,TRBV5-1,CASTPGQVAYGYTF,TGCGCCAGCACTCCCGGACAGGTTGCCTATGGCTACACCTTC
TRBJ1-2,-,-,TRBV7-2,CASSAGANYGYTF,TGTGCCAGCAGCGCCGGAGCTAACTATGGCTACACCTTC
TRBJ2-7,-,-,TRBV9,CASSVGPNRGQYF,TGTGCCAGCAGCGTAGGCCCCAATCGCGGGCAGTACTTC